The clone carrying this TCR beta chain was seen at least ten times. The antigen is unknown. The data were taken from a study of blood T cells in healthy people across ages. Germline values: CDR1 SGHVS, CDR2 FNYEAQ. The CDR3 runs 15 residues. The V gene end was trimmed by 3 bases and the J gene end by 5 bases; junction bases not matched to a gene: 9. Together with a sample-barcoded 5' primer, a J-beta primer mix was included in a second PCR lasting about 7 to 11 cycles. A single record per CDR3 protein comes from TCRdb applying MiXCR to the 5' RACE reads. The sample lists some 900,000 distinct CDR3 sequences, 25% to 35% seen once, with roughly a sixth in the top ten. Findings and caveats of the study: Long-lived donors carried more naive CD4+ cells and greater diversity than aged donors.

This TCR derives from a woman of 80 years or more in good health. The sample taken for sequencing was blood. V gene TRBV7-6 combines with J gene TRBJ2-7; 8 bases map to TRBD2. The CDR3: CASSLASGTRDEQYF. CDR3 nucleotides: TGTGCCAGCAGCTTGGCATCCGGGACTAGAGACGAGCAGTACTTC.